This is a list of T cell receptor beta chains from one sample in a study of blood T cell repertoires in COVID-19. TCRdb's table, derived via immunoSEQ multiplex PCR, lists solely in-frame clones and lacks some. The sample includes 110,000 or so clones, about four fifths of them seen just once. Material: peripheral blood. These receptor sequences come from a human donor in a cohort sampled during active COVID-19. Each CDR3 is given with its conserved first and last residue. A D gene is named only where the DNA matches it firmly. The size entry is marked missing in some rows and otherwise reads once, few, many or a size class.

d_call	v_call	j_call	clone_size	cdr3_aa	cdr3_nt
-	TRBV18	TRBJ2-5	-	CASSPAGSGQETQYF	TGTGCCAGCTCACCAGCGGGATCGGGGCAAGAGACCCAGTACTTC
-	TRBV2	TRBJ2-5	-	CASSELAQETQYF	TGTGCCAGCAGTGAACTGGCCCAAGAGACCCAGTACTTC
TRBD1	TRBV10-3	TRBJ2-2	-	CAISRQGSNTGELFF	TGTGCCATCAGTCGACAGGGGTCGAACACCGGGGAGCTGTTTTTT
TRBD1	TRBV11-2	TRBJ2-1	-	CASSLLAGGSYNEQFF	TGTGCCAGCAGCTTACTGGCAGGGGGCTCCTACAATGAGCAGTTCTTC
-	TRBV3-1/TRBV3-2	TRBJ2-7	few	CASSQGRTFSSF	TGTGCCAGCAGCCAAGGCCGGACATTCTCGTCTTTC
TRBD2	TRBV7-9	TRBJ2-7	-	CASSSRLAGNWEQYF	TGTGCCAGCAGCTCCCGACTAGCGGGAAACTGGGAGCAGTACTTC
TRBD2	TRBV7-2	TRBJ2-5	-	CASSLAAGGPQETQYF	TGTGCCAGCAGCTTAGCAGCGGGGGGGCCCCAAGAGACCCAGTACTTC
TRBD1	TRBV5-1	TRBJ2-7	-	CASSPDDRGPYEQYF	TGCGCCAGCAGCCCCGACGACAGGGGGCCCTACGAGCAGTACTTC
TRBD2	TRBV7-8	TRBJ2-7	-	CASSLGTSGQYEQYF	TGTGCCAGCAGCTTAGGGACTAGCGGACAGTACGAGCAGTACTTC
-	TRBV4-3	TRBJ1-1	-	CASSQNWGGTEAFF	TGCGCCAGCAGCCAAAATTGGGGGGGTACTGAAGCTTTCTTT
TRBD1	TRBV11-2	TRBJ2-3	-	CASSRQGANTQYF	TGTGCCAGCAGCCGACAGGGGGCGAATACGCAGTATTTT
-	TRBV28	TRBJ2-7	-	CASRPSSVSSYEQYF	TGTGCCAGCAGACCTTCTAGCGTTAGCTCCTACGAGCAGTACTTC
-	TRBV4-1	TRBJ2-7	-	CASSQEEGDYEQYF	TGCGCCAGCAGCCAAGAAGAGGGGGATTACGAGCAGTACTTC
-	TRBV4-3	TRBJ1-1	-	CASSQEQLNTEAFF	TGCGCCAGCAGCCAAGAACAGTTGAACACTGAAGCTTTCTTT
TRBD1	TRBV9	TRBJ1-2	-	CASSAGGLGTGFGYTF	TGTGCCAGCAGCGCTGGGGGTCTCGGGACAGGGTTTGGCTACACCTTC
-	TRBV18	TRBJ2-7	-	CASSPDRRYEQYF	TGTGCCAGCTCACCAGACAGACGCTACGAGCAGTACTTC
-	TRBV10-3	TRBJ2-7	-	CAISEPTEVAYEQYF	TGTGCCATCAGTGAGCCGACGGAGGTAGCCTACGAGCAGTACTTC
TRBD1	TRBV30	TRBJ2-7	-	CAWSVPRETGRPYEQYF	TGTGCCTGGAGTGTACCCCGAGAGACAGGGCGTCCCTACGAGCAGTACTTC
TRBD1	TRBV2	TRBJ1-2	-	CASSDLPGTGTNYGYTF	TGTGCCAGCAGTGATCTCCCCGGGACAGGGACCAACTATGGCTACACCTTC
-	TRBV6-5	TRBJ2-7	-	CASSYSTQVPYEQYF	TGTGCCAGCAGTTACTCGACGCAGGTTCCCTACGAGCAGTACTTC
TRBD2	TRBV4-3	TRBJ2-5	-	CASSQGRGRGETQYF	TGCGCCAGCAGCCAGGGGAGGGGAAGAGGAGAGACCCAGTACTTC
-	TRBV9	TRBJ1-5	-	CASSVDHSSQPQHF	TGTGCCAGCAGCGTAGATCACAGTAGTCAGCCCCAGCATTTT
-	TRBV5-1	TRBJ2-7	many	CASSLGWSSYEQYF	TGCGCCAGCAGCTTGGGTTGGAGCTCCTACGAGCAGTACTTC
-	TRBV2	TRBJ1-1	-	CASSDGRVPGTEAFF	TGTGCCAGCAGTGACGGCAGGGTTCCTGGCACTGAAGCTTTCTTT
-	TRBV6-5	TRBJ1-1	few	CASSYSGRNTEAFF	TGTGCCAGCAGTTACTCGGGGAGGAACACTGAAGCTTTCTTT
TRBD1	TRBV24-1	TRBJ1-6	few	CATRTGGDSPLHF	TGTGCCACCAGGACAGGGGGGGATTCACCCCTCCACTTT
-	TRBV7-9	TRBJ2-7	once	CASSSPGGHEQYF	TGTGCCAGCAGCTCCCCGGGGGGCCACGAGCAGTACTTC